This TCR beta chain was recovered during a study of blood T cell repertoires in COVID-19. About the study: Samples of COVID-19 (acute and convalescent) were obtained from the United States, Italy and Spain.

Participant-reported clinical history was the basis for cohort assignment. Authors' data handling: The authors estimated nucleated cell counts from reference gene primer amplification. Assay: immunoSEQ multiplex PCR; the TCRdb copy retains only in-frame clones and omits some. The DNA gave D and trimming, while V, J and clone size come from that table. The profile covers 200,000 or so clones, with approximately 83% appearing a single time and around 7.5% taken by the ten largest. The germline V gene encodes CDR1 LGHNA and CDR2 YSLEER. The CDR3 extends over 14 amino acids. V lost 0 bases and J 10 bases, leaving 13 bases between the germline ends.

The V call is TRBV4-3, the J call TRBJ2-1; D may be TRBD1 (6 bases). The sequenced sample consisted of PBMCs or T cells enriched from blood (not recorded which). The clonotype comes from a man in his forties or fifties who had recovered from COVID-19. CDR3 in DNA: TGCGCCAGCAGCCAAGATGGGGGCTGGCGAGAGCAGTTCTTC. Its translation: CASSQDGGWREQFF.